One T cell receptor (beta chain) is described in this entry. The antigen is unknown. Clones were sequenced by immunoSEQ multiplex PCR, and TCRdb holds only the in-frame ones, with some missing. The sample consists of about 24,000 clones, roughly 70% of them appearing once. CDR3 size: 15 residues. CDR1 is LNHDA, CDR2 SQIVND, per germline (reference sequence). Trimming at V came to 6 bases and at J to 7 bases, leaving 12 bases not matched to a gene. This sample is part of a study of vaccination effects on CD4 cells after COVID-19. Antigen-specific CD4+ T cells were expanded with viral peptide pools in the ViraFEST assay before sequencing. A roughly 10-day culture period preceded the isolation of CD4+ T cells. The study found no prior SARS-CoV-2 infection in the vaccine recipients, who tested negative for nucleocapsid antibodies.

Sequenced here: CD4+ T cells from PBMCs cultured with HCoV-NL63 spike peptides, sampled before COVID-19 vaccination. The receptor comes from a human donor who received a COVID-19 vaccine. V and J are TRBV19 and TRBJ1-5, with 7 bases that match TRBD1. This chain's CDR3 is CASSPQEGAGQPQHF. The CDR3 DNA reads as TGTGCCAGTAGCCCCCAAGAGGGGGCAGGGCAGCCCCAGCATTTT.